One and the same sample provided the 23 T cell receptor beta chains below, sequenced in a study of low-dose radiotherapy and immunotherapy resistance in tumors. Covering alpha and beta chains, TRAV- and TRBV-specific primers were used for the first-strand cDNA. The PCR that amplified TCRs ran for approximately 18 cycles, relying on a constant-region primer and a V-primer adapter. TCRdb re-called the reads with MiXCR, one entry per CDR3 protein. The sample lists 55,000 to 65,000 distinct CDR3 sequences; less than 30% were seen once. Time point of the sample: before trial treatment. Specimen: PBMCs, collected before treatment. The receptors here all came from a male donor with rectosigmoid adenocarcinoma.

The chain is built from TRBV12-3 or TRBV12-4 and TRBJ1-6, with D tentatively TRBD1 (5 bases). V gave up 1 base and J gave up 15 bases, with 10 bases separating them. The CDR3 contains 12 residues. The chain's CDR3 is CASSLVRGYLHF. In DNA, the CDR3 is TGTGCCAGCAGTTTAGTGCGGGGGTACCTCCACTTT.

The CDR3 sequence is CASRKDFAVAYEQYF. The CDR3 bases are TGTGCCAGCAGAAAAGACTTCGCCGTAGCCTACGAGCAGTACTTC. This rearrangement joins TRBV28 to TRBJ2-7; D call uncertain. The CDR3 runs to 15 residues. Trimming cost V 6 bases and J 2 bases, with 17 bases left between them. CDR1 and CDR2 from the germline V gene are MDHEN and SYDVKM.

V is TRBV6-8 and J is TRBJ2-7, with 10 bases lining up with TRBD1. This CDR3 has 14 residues. CDR1 MNHGY and CDR2 SAAAGT come from the germline V gene. The ends lost 5 bases at V and 5 bases at J; junction bases unmatched: 6. Here the CDR3 DNA reads TGTGCCAGCAGTCCCTGGACAGGGGGGGACGAGCAGTACTTC. Translating it yields CASSPWTGGDEQYF.

A remark on this clonotype: This could be a read error, since a much larger clone is one nucleotide away. This sequence joins TRBV4-3 and TRBJ2-5, with TRBD2 identical over 7 bases. Germline CDR1 reads LGHNA; CDR2 reads YSLEER. J was trimmed by 11 bases and V by 4 bases; bases with no gene match: 22. The CDR3 totals 17 residues. DNA for the CDR3: TGCGCCAGCAGCCTGGTCTGGTTGGGACTATCCTACAATGAGCAGTACTTC. It translates to CASSLVWLGLSYNEQYF.

This clonotype was recorded at least ten times. V gene TRBV7-2 combines with J gene TRBJ2-3; no clear D. CDR3 length: 16 amino acids. CDR1 and CDR2 from the germline V gene are SGHTA and FQGNSA. Trimming removed 2 bases at V and 7 bases at J, with 19 bases between. As DNA, the CDR3 is TGTGCCAGCAGCTTACACAAGGATAGGGTTACTAATACGCAGTATTTT. This codes for CASSLHKDRVTNTQYF.

The CDR3 is CAIGGLAGSNTGELFF. CDR3 nucleotides: TGTGCCATCGGAGGACTAGCGGGTTCGAACACCGGGGAGCTGTTTTTT. The chain employs TRBV10-3 and TRBJ2-2, with 11 nucleotides matching TRBD2. The CDR3 has 16 amino acids. Germline CDR1 is ENHRY and CDR2 is SYGVKD. The ends lost 8 bases at V and 0 bases at J; junction bases unmatched: 5.

Concerning this clonotype: A far larger clone is one base from this, pointing to a likely read error. This chain links TRBV6-8 with TRBJ2-2; D is uncertain. Trimming shortened V by 7 bases and J by 2 bases, and 11 bases separated the two germline ends. Germline CDR1 reads MNHGY; CDR2 reads SAAAGT. There are 14 residues in the CDR3. The CDR3 nucleotides are TGTGCCAGCATCCTAGAATACAACACCGGGGAGCTGTTTTTT. Protein: CASILEYNTGELFF.

Ten or more counts support this clonotype. The genes are TRBV14 and TRBJ1-5; D remains unclear. Germline CDR1 SGHDN, CDR2 FVKESK. The CDR3 runs to 13 residues. Trimming left V 4 bases short and J 5 bases short, with 9 bases between. DNA for the CDR3: TGTGCCAGCAGCCTGGCAGCTGATCAGCCCCAGCATTTT. Translated, it gives CASSLAADQPQHF.

This clonotype has a count of ten or more. The chain carries TRBV27 and TRBJ1-1; D ambiguous. V lost 5 bases and J lost 6, with 22 bases in between. The CDR3 sequence is 16 residues long. In germline, CDR1 is MNHEY, CDR2 SMNVEV (reference sequence). CDR3 nucleotides: TGTGCCAGCAGTCCGACTTCCGGGAAAAAGCCCCCTGAAGCTTTCTTT. This translates into CASSPTSGKKPPEAFF.

This clonotype was picked up a small number of times. J is TRBJ2-7 and V is TRBV5-4, with a possible D match to TRBD1 (7 bases). The CDR3 extends over 16 amino acids. Deletions cut 4 bases from V and 0 bases from J, with 17 bases between. The V gene's germline CDR1 is SGHNT and CDR2 YYREEE (reference sequence). CDR3 bases: TGTGCCAGCAGCGGCGGGACAGCACCAAGCTCCTACGAGCAGTACTTC. Residues: CASSGGTAPSSYEQYF.

The chain has TRBV7-2 and TRBJ2-7; unclear D gene. Trimming took 3 bases from V and 2 from J, leaving 11 bases between them. Germline loops: CDR1 SGHTA, CDR2 FQGNSA. The length of the CDR3 is 14 residues. The CDR3, as DNA: TGTGCCAGCAGCTTCGGGCTGCGGACCTACGAGCAGTACTTC. This gives the protein CASSFGLRTYEQYF.

This clonotype was found many times. This chain connects TRBV28 to TRBJ2-3; TRBD2 aligns across 7 bases. J was trimmed by 2 bases and V by 4 bases; bases with no gene match: 6. CDR1 is MDHEN and CDR2 is SYDVKM in the germline V gene. CDR3 length: 15 amino acids. The CDR3 spells CASSYSGAITDTQYF. The CDR3 nucleotides read TGTGCCAGCAGTTACAGCGGGGCGATCACAGATACGCAGTATTTT. Supplemented by reference TRBV28 and TRBJ2-3, the full variable domain reads DVKVTQSSRYLVKRTGEKVFLECVQDMDHENMFWYRQDPGLGLRLIYFSYDVKMKEKGDIPEGYSVSREKKERFSLILESASTNQTSMYLCASSYSGAITDTQYFGPGTRLTVL.

The rearrangement uses TRBV30 and TRBJ1-1; D call uncertain. The germline V gene encodes CDR1 GTSNPN and CDR2 SVGIG (reference sequence). Trimming left V 5 bases short and J 6 bases short, with 10 bases between. The CDR3 sequence is 11 residues long. Here the CDR3 reads CAWFQVAEAFF. Written as DNA, the CDR3 is TGTGCCTGGTTCCAGGTGGCTGAAGCTTTCTTT.

This clonotype was observed at least ten times. The V and J genes are TRBV28 and TRBJ2-7, with 7 nucleotides matching TRBD1. The V gene's germline CDR1 is MDHEN and CDR2 SYDVKM. The V and J ends lost 6 bases and 6 bases, in that order; junction bases with no gene match: 5. CDR3 size: 12 residues. CDR3 sequence reads: CASRYNRGEQYF. The CDR3, as DNA: TGTGCCAGCAGGTATAACAGGGGCGAGCAGTACTTC.

The rearrangement joins TRBV30 to TRBJ2-1, with 16 bases that match TRBD2. Trimming took 3 bases from V and 9 from J; bases not matched to a gene: 5. This CDR3 has 15 residues. Germline CDR1 GTSNPN, CDR2 SVGIG (reference sequence). CDR3 sequence (DNA): TGTGCCTGGAGAGGGACTAGCGGGAGGGCCGGTGAGCAGTTCTTC. Its translation: CAWRGTSGRAGEQFF.

On this clonotype: The DNA is left out, because the CDR3 cannot be placed on it with certainty; the CDR3 is given as TCRdb lists it. CDR3 region: CSVGGTGGTNTGELFFF. This chain uses TRBV29-1 with TRBJ2-2; TRBD1 was called by the table and not checked on the DNA. The germline V gene has CDR1 SQVTM and CDR2 ANQGSEA. 17 amino acids form the CDR3, both terminal residues included.

A note on this clonotype: A far more abundant clone sits one base away, making this likely a read error. Lacking the conserved final phenylalanine or tryptophan, this CDR3 likely reflects a read error. The chain couples TRBV5-8 to TRBJ2-1, with D tentatively TRBD1 (6 bases). CDR1 and CDR2 (germline): SGHTS, YDEGEE. The length of the CDR3 is 14 residues. This chain's CDR3 is CASNTQGPYNEQFC. The CDR3 bases are TGCGCCAGCAACACACAGGGTCCCTACAATGAGCAGTTCTGC.

Turning to this clonotype: Given a far larger clone just one base away, this is likely a sequencing read error. The chain uses TRBV28 and TRBJ2-7; 10 bases align to TRBD1. Germline V gives CDR1 MDHEN, CDR2 SYDVKM. The V and J ends lost 1 base and 7 bases, in that order; junction bases with no gene match: 13. The length of the CDR3 is 17 residues. CDR3 sequence: CASSLFGGTGEVDEQYF. The CDR3, as DNA: TGTGCCAGCAGTTTATTCGGTGGGACAGGGGAAGTCGATGAGCAGTACTTC.

At least ten counts were recorded for this clonotype. This chain connects TRBV28 to TRBJ1-1; 7 positions match TRBD1. CDR1 is MDHEN and CDR2 is SYDVKM in the germline V gene. The CDR3 is 15 residues long. After removal of 7 bases from V and 6 bases from J, the junction contained 14 bases not matched to a gene. The CDR3 sequence: CASNRGQVYFPEAFF. The CDR3 DNA is TGTGCCAGCAATAGGGGGCAGGTGTATTTCCCTGAAGCTTTCTTT.

The chain recombines TRBV19 with TRBJ1-1; maybe TRBD1 (6 bases). The V end lost 7 bases, the J end lost 6 bases, and 15 bases lay between the germline ends. Germline V gene data show CDR1 as LNHDA and CDR2 as SQIVND (reference sequence). CDR3 length equals 13 residues. CDR3 amino acids: CASMRTEISEAFF. Here the CDR3 DNA reads TGTGCCAGTATGCGGACAGAGATTTCTGAAGCTTTCTTT.

This clonotype was counted at least ten times. V gene TRBV9 combines with J gene TRBJ1-6; 7 nucleotides align to TRBD1. In germline, CDR1 is SGDLS, CDR2 YYNGEE. Trimming removed 4 bases from V and 9 bases from J; junction bases left unmatched: 16. The CDR3 runs to 17 residues. CDR3 residues: CASSPLSLSGGSSPLHF. CDR3 nucleotide sequence: TGTGCCAGCAGCCCCCTTAGTTTGTCAGGGGGAAGTTCACCCCTCCACTTT.

This clonotype has at least ten counts. The chain carries TRBV6-2 or TRBV6-3 and TRBJ2-3; D not certain. V was cut by 7 bases and J by 6 bases, with 11 bases left in between. Germline values: CDR1 MNHEY, CDR2 SVGEGT. The CDR3 totals 12 residues. The CDR3 region is CASKPVGDTQYF. CDR3 nucleotides: TGTGCCAGCAAACCGGTGGGGGATACGCAGTATTTT.

This chain uses TRBV29-1 with TRBJ2-1; TRBD2 agrees at 10 bases. After removal of 4 bases from V and 3 bases from J, the junction contained 3 bases not matched to a gene. The germline V gene has CDR1 SQVTM and CDR2 ANQGSEA. This CDR3 contains 14 residues. The CDR3 nucleotides are TGCAGCGTTGCCGGGACTAGCGTCTACAATGAGCAGTTCTTC. Its translation is CSVAGTSVYNEQFF.